This TCR beta chain was sequenced for a study of cytomegalovirus exposure and HLA in healthy donors. Overall study results and limits: The authors enumerated over 150 TCR beta chains as linked to cytomegalovirus. Only CMV serostatus was available as immune exposure information. An observed cluster of highly shared sequence variants was recorded as a likely sequencing artifact. In a later analysis, several top co-occurrence clusters appeared linked to parvovirus B19, influenza, CMV and Epstein-Barr virus.

Comment on this clone: The antigen is undetermined.

The germline gives CDR1 MDHEN, CDR2 SYDVKM. This CDR3 has 15 amino acids. J was trimmed by 8 bases and V by 3 bases; bases with no gene match: 12. The PCR was carried out with 60 Vbeta primers and 13 Jbeta primers. Sequenced by immunoSEQ multiplex PCR; TCRdb stores in-frame clones only, minus some. This sample yields 100,000 to 150,000 clones, of which approximately 80% are seen a single time; about 3.5% belongs to the top ten. The chain has TRBV28 and TRBJ1-2; 7 nucleotides line up with TRBD1. This TCR was sampled from a man aged 35 to 55 in good health and CMV-seronegative. Sequenced input: PBMCs. CDR3 sequence: CASSLGTGQSIGYTF. The CDR3 coding sequence is TGTGCCAGCAGTTTGGGCACGGGACAGTCCATCGGCTACACCTTC.